The clone carrying this T cell receptor beta chain was counted a single time. The antigen remains undetermined. Trimming left V 5 bases short and J 8 bases short, with 13 bases between. CDR3 length equals 13 residues. The V gene's germline CDR1 is SGHAT and CDR2 FQDESV (reference sequence). These data come from a study of CD8+ T cells in alopecia areata. Findings and caveats of the study: Sequencing of scalp samples also captures resident alphabeta T cells of normal skin.

Reverse transcribed after extraction, RNA yielded cDNA as the sequencing template. Here immunoSEQ multiplex PCR was the method, and the copy in TCRdb shows in-frame clones only, minus some. The sample carries 150,000 to 200,000 clones, 55% recorded once. The gene calls are TRBV11-1 and TRBJ2-1; the D is unclear. This TCR derives from a human donor in good health. The specimen was CD4+ T cells sorted from blood. The CDR3 region is CASSIDRADEQFF. CDR3 DNA: TGTGCCAGCAGCATCGATCGGGCGGATGAGCAGTTCTTC.